A single sample gave rise to the 10 T cell receptor beta chains below, sequenced in a study of T cell responses to AZD1222 COVID-19 vaccine. Clones were sequenced by immunoSEQ multiplex PCR, and TCRdb holds only the in-frame ones, with some missing. The data contain about 130,000 clones, around 90% of them singletons. Source: peripheral blood, taken 28 days after the second AZD1222 dose. These receptors came from an adult who received the AZD1222 COVID-19 vaccine.

The gene calls are TRBV19 and TRBJ2-3; perhaps TRBD2 as D (5 bases). Looked up from germline, CDR1 is LNHDA and CDR2 is SQIVND (reference sequence). CDR3 size: 14 residues. Trimming took 2 bases from V and 1 from J, leaving 7 bases between them. CDR3 loop: CASSITGGTDTQYF. The CDR3, as DNA: TGTGCCAGTAGTATAACCGGGGGCACAGATACGCAGTATTTT.

The rearrangement uses TRBV19 and TRBJ1-5; D is perhaps TRBD1 (5 bases). The CDR3 has 15 residues. V gave up 4 bases and J gave up 2 bases, with 12 bases separating them. Per germline, CDR1 LNHDA and CDR2 SQIVND (reference sequence). Written as DNA, the CDR3 is TGTGCCAGTAGTACCCAGGGATACGGCAATCAGCCCCAGCATTTT. Translation: CASSTQGYGNQPQHF.

Written as DNA, the CDR3 is TGTGCCAGCCTATGGGCAGTCAATCAGCCCCAGCATTTT. The encoded protein is CASLWAVNQPQHF. The rearrangement links TRBV21-1 to TRBJ1-5; whether TRBD1, the table's D call, matches the DNA was not checked. TRBV21-1 counts as a pseudogene. CDR3 length equals 13 residues.

The rearrangement links TRBV5-4 to TRBJ2-5; 12 bases line up with TRBD1. Trimming removed 5 bases from V and 5 bases from J; junction bases left unmatched: 10. Germline V gene lookup returns CDR1 SGHNT and CDR2 YYREEE (reference sequence). The CDR3 is made up of 16 amino acids. This chain's CDR3 is CASSSAGTGGWETQYF. The CDR3 nucleotides read TGTGCCAGCAGTTCCGCCGGGACAGGGGGCTGGGAGACCCAGTACTTC.

This chain uses TRBV7-9 with TRBJ1-4, with a tentative D call TRBD1 (6 bases). There are 15 residues in the CDR3. Germline V gene data show CDR1 as SEHNR and CDR2 as FQNEAQ (reference sequence). Trimming cost V 5 bases and J 6 bases, with 16 bases left between them. This CDR3 is CASSRTRAGDEKLFF. CDR3 nucleotides: TGTGCCAGCAGCCGAACCAGGGCAGGGGATGAAAAACTGTTTTTT. The entire variable domain, with the rest obtained from reference TRBV7-9 and TRBJ1-4, is as follows: DTGVSQNPRHKITKRGQNVTFRCDPISEHNRLYWYRQTLGQGPEFLTYFQNEAQLEKSRLLSDRFSAERPKGSFSTLEIQRTEQGDSAMYLCASSRTRAGDEKLFFGSGTQLSVL.

A few counts support this clone. V usage is TRBV29-1 and J usage is TRBJ2-5; TRBD1 might be the D (6 bases). Germline assignment: CDR1 SQVTM and CDR2 ANQGSEA. The CDR3 is 13 amino acids. Trimming removed 4 bases at V and 4 bases at J, with 13 bases between. CDR3 nucleotide sequence: TGCAGCGTTGGGGCGACAGGCGGAGAGACCCAGTACTTC. Translation: CSVGATGGETQYF. Filled out from reference TRBV29-1 and TRBJ2-5, the complete variable domain reads SAVISQKPSRDICQRGTSLTIQCQVDSQVTMMFWYRQQPGQSLTLIATANQGSEATYESGFVIDKFPISRPNLTFSTLTVSNMSPEDSSIYLCSVGATGGETQYFGPGTRLLVL.

The rearrangement links TRBV7-2 to TRBJ2-1; TRBD2 agrees at 7 bases. The CDR3 contains 14 residues. CDR1 SGHTA and CDR2 FQGNSA come from the germline V gene. Losses at the gene ends were 3 bases for V and 9 bases for J; bases not matched to a gene: 8. CDR3 sequence: CASSFNAGEVEQFF. The CDR3 DNA reads TGTGCCAGCAGCTTTAATGCGGGGGAAGTTGAGCAGTTCTTC.

A note on this clone: In the same sample, other DNA sequences code for this CDR3. J is TRBJ1-1 and V is TRBV5-1; no clear D. Trimming took 2 bases from V and 3 from J, leaving 5 bases between them. Germline V gene data show CDR1 as SGHRS and CDR2 as YFSETQ. The CDR3 spans 12 residues. The CDR3 nucleotides are TGCGCCAGCAGCTTAGGAGACACTGAAGCTTTCTTT. Its translation is CASSLGDTEAFF.

The gene calls are TRBV5-1 and TRBJ1-2; unclear D gene. Germline lookup yields CDR1 SGHRS and CDR2 YFSETQ. The CDR3 has 16 residues. V was cut by 0 bases and J by 0 bases, with 12 bases left in between. The CDR3 DNA reads as TGCGCCAGCAGCTTGGGGGGTAGGATGACTAACTATGGCTACACCTTC. This encodes CASSLGGRMTNYGYTF.

The chain joins TRBV6-2 or TRBV6-3 to TRBJ1-2; tentatively, D is TRBD1 (5 bases). The CDR3 is 15 amino acids. Germline CDR1 reads MNHEY; CDR2 reads SVGEGT. V was cut by 3 bases and J by 4 bases, with 15 bases left in between. CDR3 amino acids: CASSYGTLNPYGYTF. CDR3 nucleotide sequence: TGTGCCAGCAGTTATGGGACCCTAAACCCCTATGGCTACACCTTC.